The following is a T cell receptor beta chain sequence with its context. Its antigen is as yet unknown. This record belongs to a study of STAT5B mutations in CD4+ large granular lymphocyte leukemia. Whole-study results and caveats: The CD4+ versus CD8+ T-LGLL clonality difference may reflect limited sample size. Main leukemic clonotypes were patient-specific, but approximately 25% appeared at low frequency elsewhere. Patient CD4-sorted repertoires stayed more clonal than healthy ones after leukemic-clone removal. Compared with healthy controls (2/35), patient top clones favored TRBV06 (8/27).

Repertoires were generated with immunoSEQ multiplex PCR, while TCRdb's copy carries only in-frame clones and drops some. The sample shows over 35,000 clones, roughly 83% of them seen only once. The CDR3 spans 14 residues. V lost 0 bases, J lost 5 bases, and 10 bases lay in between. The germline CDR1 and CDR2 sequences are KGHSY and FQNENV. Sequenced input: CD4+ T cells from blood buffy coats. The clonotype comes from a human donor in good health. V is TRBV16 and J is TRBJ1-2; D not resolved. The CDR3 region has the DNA TGTGCCAGCAGCCAATCCACAGTGGGGTATGGCTACACCTTC. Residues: CASSQSTVGYGYTF.